This TCR beta chain was obtained from a study of beta chain features in type 1 diabetes. Study observations and caveats: In all four CD4+ subsets, TCRB CDR3 length was significantly, moderately reduced in type 1 diabetes. PCR might show a preference for shorter templates, equally across patients and controls.

Reverse transcription of all isolated RNA meant that expressed TCRB transcripts were sequenced. Measured with immunoSEQ multiplex PCR; TCRdb has only the in-frame clones, and not every one. Of 300,000 to 400,000 clones in the sample, roughly 9.8% were seen once. Of note for this clone: Its antigen remains unidentified.

Heparinised blood was drawn once per donor, averaging roughly 120 mL. CD4+ naive, central memory, regulatory and stem cell-like memory subsets were isolated by sorting on CD45RO/CCR7/CD25/CD127/CD95/CD27. Trimming took off 6 bases at V and 8 bases at J, with 20 bases between the two ends. The CDR3 extends over 15 amino acids. Germline V gene lookup returns CDR1 MDHEN and CDR2 SYDVKM. The rearrangement joins TRBV28 to TRBJ2-1; D tentatively fits TRBD1 or TRBD2 (5 bases each). The receptor's source is a man in his thirties or forties with type 1 diabetes. Sequenced sample: central memory CD4+ T cells from blood. The CDR3 is CASRDPGTPADEQFF. CDR3 nucleotides: TGTGCCAGCAGGGATCCCGGGACGCCAGCCGATGAGCAGTTCTTC.